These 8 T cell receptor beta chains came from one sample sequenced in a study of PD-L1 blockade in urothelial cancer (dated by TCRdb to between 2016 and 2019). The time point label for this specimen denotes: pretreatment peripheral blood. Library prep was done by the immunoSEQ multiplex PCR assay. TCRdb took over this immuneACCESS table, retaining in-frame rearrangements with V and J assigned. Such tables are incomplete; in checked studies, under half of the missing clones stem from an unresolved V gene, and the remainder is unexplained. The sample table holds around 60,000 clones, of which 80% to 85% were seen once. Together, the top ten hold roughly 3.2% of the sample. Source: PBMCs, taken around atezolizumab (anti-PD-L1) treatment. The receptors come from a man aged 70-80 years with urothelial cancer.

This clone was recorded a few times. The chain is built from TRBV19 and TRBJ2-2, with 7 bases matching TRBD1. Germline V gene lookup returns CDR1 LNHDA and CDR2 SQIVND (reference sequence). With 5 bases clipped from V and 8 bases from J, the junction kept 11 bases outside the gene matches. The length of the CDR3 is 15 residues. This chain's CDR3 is CASSLRDSYLGELFF. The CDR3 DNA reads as TGTGCCAGTAGTCTGAGGGACAGCTACCTTGGGGAGCTGTTTTTT.

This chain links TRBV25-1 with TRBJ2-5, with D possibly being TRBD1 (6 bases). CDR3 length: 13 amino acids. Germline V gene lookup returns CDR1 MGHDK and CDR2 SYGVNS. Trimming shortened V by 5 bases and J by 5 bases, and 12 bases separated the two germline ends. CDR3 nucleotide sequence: TGTGCCAGCAGTTTAACAGGGCGGGAGACCCAGTACTTC. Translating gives CASSLTGRETQYF.

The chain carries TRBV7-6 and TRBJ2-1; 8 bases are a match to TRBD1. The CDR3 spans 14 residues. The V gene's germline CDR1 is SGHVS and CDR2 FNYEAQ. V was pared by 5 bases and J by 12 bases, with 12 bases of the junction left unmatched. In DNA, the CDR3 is TGTGCCAGCAGCCTACGAACTACAGGGGGAGGGCAGTTCTTC. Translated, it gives CASSLRTTGGGQFF.

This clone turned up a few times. The CDR3 is CASSYSLTGDVEKLFF. The CDR3 nucleotides are TGTGCCAGCAGTTACTCCCTGACAGGGGACGTCGAAAAACTGTTTTTT. The chain is built from TRBV6-5 and TRBJ1-4; 8 bases are shared with TRBD1. Germline-derived CDR1 and CDR2 are MNHEY and SVGAGI. V gave up 0 bases and J gave up 8 bases; unmatched junction bases: 8. The CDR3 covers 16 residues.

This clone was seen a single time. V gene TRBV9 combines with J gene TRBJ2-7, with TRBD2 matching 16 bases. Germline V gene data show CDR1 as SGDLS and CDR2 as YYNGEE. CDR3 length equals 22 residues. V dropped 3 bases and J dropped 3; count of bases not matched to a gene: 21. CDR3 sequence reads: CASSARTGSGTSGRVANYEQYF. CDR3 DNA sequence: TGTGCCAGCAGCGCCCGGACAGGATCCGGGACTAGCGGGAGGGTCGCCAACTACGAGCAGTACTTC.

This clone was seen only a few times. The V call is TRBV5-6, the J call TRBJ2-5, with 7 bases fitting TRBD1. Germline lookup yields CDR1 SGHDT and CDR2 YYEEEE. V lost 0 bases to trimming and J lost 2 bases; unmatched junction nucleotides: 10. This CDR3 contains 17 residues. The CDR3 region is CASSLGLRQGDQETQYF. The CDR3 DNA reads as TGTGCCAGCAGCTTGGGGTTAAGGCAGGGGGATCAAGAGACCCAGTACTTC.

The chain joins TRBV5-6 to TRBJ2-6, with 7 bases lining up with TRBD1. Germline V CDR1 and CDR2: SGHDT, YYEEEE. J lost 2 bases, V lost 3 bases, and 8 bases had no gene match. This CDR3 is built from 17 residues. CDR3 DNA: TGTGCCAGCAGCTCAGACCACGACAGGGCTGGGGCCAACGTCCTGACTTTC. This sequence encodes CASSSDHDRAGANVLTF.

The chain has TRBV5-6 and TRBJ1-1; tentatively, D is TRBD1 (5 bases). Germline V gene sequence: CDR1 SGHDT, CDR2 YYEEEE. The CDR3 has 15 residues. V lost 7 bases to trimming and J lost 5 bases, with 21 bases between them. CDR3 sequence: CASAIWGFVSTEAFF. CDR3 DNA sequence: TGTGCCAGCGCTATCTGGGGCTTCGTATCGACTGAAGCTTTCTTT.